This T cell receptor (beta chain) was obtained from a study of T-cell reconstitution after alpha-beta-depleted transplantation in children. The V gene's germline CDR1 is DFQATT and CDR2 SNEGSKA (reference sequence). Trimming removed 0 bases from V and 0 bases from J, with 8 bases in between. The CDR3 spans 14 residues. Study-wide findings and caveats: Fresh T-cell production supplied most of the T-cell counts and diversity seen one year after transplant. Two months or so post-transplant, alpha-beta T cells reportedly derived from several hundred expanded graft clones.

TCRbeta library construction was performed incorporating unique molecular identifiers. TCRdb re-called the PCR reads through MiXCR, storing one row per CDR3 protein. The repertoire consists of under 400,000 distinct CDR3 sequences, with approximately 23% occurring once and the leading ten covering 9.5% to 12%. On this clonotype: The antigen is undetermined.

Sequencing was performed on PBMCs, mostly from graft donor cells, taken 180 days after TCRalphabeta/CD19-depleted stem cell transplant. The chain recombines TRBV20-1 with TRBJ2-5; D might be TRBD1 or TRBD2, each matching 6 bases. This sequence was found in a male patient younger than 18 who had a stem cell transplant for acute lymphoblastic leukemia, so the T cells may come from the graft donor. CDR3 nucleotide sequence: TGCAGTGCTAGAGAAGGGGGGTACCAAGAGACCCAGTACTTC. This sequence encodes CSAREGGYQETQYF.